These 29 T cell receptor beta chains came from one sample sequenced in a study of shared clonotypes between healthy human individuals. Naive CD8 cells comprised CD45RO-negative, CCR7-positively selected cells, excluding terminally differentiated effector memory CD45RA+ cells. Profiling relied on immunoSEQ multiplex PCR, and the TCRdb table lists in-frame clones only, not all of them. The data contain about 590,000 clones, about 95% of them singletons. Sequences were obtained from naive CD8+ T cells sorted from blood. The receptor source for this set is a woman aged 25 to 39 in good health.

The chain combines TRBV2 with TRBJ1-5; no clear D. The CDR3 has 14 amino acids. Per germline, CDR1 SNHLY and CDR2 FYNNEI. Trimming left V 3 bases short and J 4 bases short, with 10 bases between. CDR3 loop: CASSDLILNQPQHF. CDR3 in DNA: TGTGCCAGCAGTGATCTAATCCTGAATCAGCCCCAGCATTTT.

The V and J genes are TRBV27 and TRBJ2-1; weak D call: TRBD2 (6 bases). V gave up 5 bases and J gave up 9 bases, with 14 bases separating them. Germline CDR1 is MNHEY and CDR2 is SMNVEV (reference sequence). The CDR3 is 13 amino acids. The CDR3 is CASSRRLGIEQFF. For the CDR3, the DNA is TGTGCCAGCAGTCGGAGACTAGGAATTGAGCAGTTCTTC.

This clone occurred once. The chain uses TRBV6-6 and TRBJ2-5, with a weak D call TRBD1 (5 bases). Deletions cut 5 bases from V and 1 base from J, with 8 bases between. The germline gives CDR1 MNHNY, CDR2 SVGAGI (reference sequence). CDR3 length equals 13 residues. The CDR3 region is CASSQGIQETQYF. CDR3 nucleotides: TGTGCCAGCAGTCAGGGCATCCAAGAGACCCAGTACTTC.

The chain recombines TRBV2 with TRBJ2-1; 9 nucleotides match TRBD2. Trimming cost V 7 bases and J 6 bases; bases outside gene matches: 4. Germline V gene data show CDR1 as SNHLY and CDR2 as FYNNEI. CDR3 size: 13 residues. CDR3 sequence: CASTSGTFNEQFF. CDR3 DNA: TGTGCCAGCACTAGCGGGACATTCAATGAGCAGTTCTTC.

The CDR3 loop is CASTSSVNTEAFF. The CDR3, as DNA: TGCGCCAGCACTTCGTCGGTGAACACTGAAGCTTTCTTT. The rearrangement links TRBV5-1 to TRBJ1-1; D gene ambiguous. The germline V gene encodes CDR1 SGHRS and CDR2 YFSETQ. V was shortened by 6 bases and J by 0 bases, with 9 bases between the two germline ends. The CDR3 is 13 residues long.

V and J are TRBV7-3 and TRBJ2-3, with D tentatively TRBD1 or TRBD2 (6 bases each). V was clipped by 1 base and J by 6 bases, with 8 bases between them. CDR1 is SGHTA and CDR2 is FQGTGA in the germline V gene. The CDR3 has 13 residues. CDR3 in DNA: TGTGCCAGCAGCTTAATCGGGGGCGATACGCAGTATTTT. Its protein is CASSLIGGDTQYF.

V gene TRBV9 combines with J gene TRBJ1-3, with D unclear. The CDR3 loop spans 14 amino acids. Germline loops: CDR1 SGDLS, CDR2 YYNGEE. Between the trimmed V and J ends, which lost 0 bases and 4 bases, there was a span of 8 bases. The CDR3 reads CASSVEKRGNTIYF. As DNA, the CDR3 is TGTGCCAGCAGCGTAGAAAAGAGGGGAAACACCATATATTTT.

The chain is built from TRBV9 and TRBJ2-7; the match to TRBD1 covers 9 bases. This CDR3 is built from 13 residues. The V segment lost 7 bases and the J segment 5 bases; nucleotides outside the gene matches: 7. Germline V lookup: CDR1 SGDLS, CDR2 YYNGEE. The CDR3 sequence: CASGLDRGDEQYF. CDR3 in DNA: TGTGCCAGCGGATTGGACAGGGGTGACGAGCAGTACTTC.

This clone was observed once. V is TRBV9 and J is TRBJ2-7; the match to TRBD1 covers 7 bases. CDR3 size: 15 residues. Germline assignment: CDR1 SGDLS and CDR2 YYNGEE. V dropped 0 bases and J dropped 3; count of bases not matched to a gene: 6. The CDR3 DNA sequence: TGTGCCAGCAGCGTAGGGCAGGGGGAGATCTACGAGCAGTACTTC. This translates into CASSVGQGEIYEQYF.

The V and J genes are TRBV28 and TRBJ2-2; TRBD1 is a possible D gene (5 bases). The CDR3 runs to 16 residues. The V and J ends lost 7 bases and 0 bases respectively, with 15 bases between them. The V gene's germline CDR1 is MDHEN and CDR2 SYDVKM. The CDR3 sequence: CASTASPRANTGELFF. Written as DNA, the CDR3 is TGTGCCAGCACCGCTTCCCCCAGGGCGAACACCGGGGAGCTGTTTTTT.

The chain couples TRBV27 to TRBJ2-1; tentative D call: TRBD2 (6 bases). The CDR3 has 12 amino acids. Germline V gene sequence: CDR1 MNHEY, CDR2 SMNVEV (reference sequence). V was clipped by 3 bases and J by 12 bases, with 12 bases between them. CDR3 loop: CASSLRGIGQFF. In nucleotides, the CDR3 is TGTGCCAGCAGTTTGCGCGGGATAGGGCAGTTCTTC.

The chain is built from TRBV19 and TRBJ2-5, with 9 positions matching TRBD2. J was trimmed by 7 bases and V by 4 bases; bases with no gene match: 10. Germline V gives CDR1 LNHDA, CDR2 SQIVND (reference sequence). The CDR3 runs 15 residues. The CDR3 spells CASSKLAGDFGTQYF. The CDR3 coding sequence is TGTGCCAGTAGTAAATTAGCGGGAGATTTCGGGACCCAGTACTTC. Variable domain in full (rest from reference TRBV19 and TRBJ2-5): DGGITQSPKYLFRKEGQNVTLSCEQNLNHDAMYWYRQDPGQGLRLIYYSQIVNDFQKGDIAEGYSVSREKKESFPLTVTSAQKNPTAFYLCASSKLAGDFGTQYFGPGTRLLVL.

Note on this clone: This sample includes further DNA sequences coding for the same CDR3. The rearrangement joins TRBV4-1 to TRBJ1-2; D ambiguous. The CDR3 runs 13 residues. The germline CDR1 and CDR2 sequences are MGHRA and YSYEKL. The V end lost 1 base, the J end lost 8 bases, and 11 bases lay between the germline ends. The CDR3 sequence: CASSQVGGVGYTF. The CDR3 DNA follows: TGCGCCAGCAGCCAAGTCGGCGGGGTCGGCTACACCTTC.

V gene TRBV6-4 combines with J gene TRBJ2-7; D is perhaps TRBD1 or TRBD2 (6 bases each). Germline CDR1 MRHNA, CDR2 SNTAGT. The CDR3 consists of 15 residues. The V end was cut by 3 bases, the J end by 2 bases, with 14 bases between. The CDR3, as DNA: TGTGCCAGCAGTGATCCGACAGGAGGGGCCTACGAGCAGTACTTC. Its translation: CASSDPTGGAYEQYF.

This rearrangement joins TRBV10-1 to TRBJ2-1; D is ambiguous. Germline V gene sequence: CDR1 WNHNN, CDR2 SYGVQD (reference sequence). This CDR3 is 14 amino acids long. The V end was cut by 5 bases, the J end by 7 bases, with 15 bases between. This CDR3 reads CASSPDSGKNEQFF. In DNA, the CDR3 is TGCGCCAGCAGTCCTGACTCTGGGAAGAATGAGCAGTTCTTC.

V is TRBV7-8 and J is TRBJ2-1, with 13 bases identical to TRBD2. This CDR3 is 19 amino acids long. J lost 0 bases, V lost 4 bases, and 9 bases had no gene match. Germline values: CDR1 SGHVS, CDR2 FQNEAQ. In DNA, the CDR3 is TGTGCCAGCAGCTCCGGACTAGCGGGAGCAGAAACCTCCTACAATGAGCAGTTCTTC. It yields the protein CASSSGLAGAETSYNEQFF.

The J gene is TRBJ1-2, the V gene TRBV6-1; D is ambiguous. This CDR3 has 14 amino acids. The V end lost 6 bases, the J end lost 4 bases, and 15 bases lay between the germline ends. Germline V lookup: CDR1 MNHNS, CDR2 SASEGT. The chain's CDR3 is CASRPAGQLYGYTF. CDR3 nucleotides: TGTGCCAGCAGACCCGCTGGGCAGCTCTATGGCTACACCTTC.

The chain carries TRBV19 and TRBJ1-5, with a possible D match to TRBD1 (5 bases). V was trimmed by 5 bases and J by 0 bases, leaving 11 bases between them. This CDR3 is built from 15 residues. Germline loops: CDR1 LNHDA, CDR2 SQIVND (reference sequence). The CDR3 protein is CASSRTPYSNQPQHF. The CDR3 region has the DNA TGTGCCAGTAGTCGGACACCGTATAGCAATCAGCCCCAGCATTTT. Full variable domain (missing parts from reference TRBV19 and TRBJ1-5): DGGITQSPKYLFRKEGQNVTLSCEQNLNHDAMYWYRQDPGQGLRLIYYSQIVNDFQKGDIAEGYSVSREKKESFPLTVTSAQKNPTAFYLCASSRTPYSNQPQHFGDGTRLSIL.

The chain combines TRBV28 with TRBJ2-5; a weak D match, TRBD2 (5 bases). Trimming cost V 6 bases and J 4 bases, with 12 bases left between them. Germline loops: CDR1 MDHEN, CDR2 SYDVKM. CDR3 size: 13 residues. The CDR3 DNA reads TGTGCCAGCAGGTTGCGCGGGTTAGAGACCCAGTACTTC. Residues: CASRLRGLETQYF.

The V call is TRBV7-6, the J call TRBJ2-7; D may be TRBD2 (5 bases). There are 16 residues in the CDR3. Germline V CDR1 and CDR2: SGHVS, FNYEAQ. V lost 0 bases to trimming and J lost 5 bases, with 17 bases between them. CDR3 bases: TGTGCCAGCAGCTTAGCGGGTGGAGGCCGTGCCCACGAGCAGTACTTC. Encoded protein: CASSLAGGGRAHEQYF. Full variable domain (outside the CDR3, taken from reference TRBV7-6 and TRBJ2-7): GAGVSQSPRYKVTKRGQDVALRCDPISGHVSLYWYRQALGQGPEFLTYFNYEAQQDKSGLPNDRFSAERPEGSISTLTIQRTEQRDSAMYRCASSLAGGGRAHEQYFGPGTRLTVT.

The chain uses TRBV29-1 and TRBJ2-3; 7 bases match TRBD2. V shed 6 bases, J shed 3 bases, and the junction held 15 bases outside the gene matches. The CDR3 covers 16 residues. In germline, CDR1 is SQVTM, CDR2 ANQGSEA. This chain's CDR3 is CSVPANQGGLTDTQYF. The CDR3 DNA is TGCAGCGTGCCCGCTAATCAGGGAGGGCTAACAGATACGCAGTATTTT.

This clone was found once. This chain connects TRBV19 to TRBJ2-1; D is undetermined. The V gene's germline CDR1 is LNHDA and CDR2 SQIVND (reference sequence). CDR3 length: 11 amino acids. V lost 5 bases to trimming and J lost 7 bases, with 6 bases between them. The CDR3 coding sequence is TGTGCCAGTAGTTTGGGGAATGAGCAGTTCTTC. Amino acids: CASSLGNEQFF.

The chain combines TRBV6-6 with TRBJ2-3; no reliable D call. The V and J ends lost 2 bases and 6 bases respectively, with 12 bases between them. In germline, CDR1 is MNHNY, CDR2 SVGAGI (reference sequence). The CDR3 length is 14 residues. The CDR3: CASSYVRLGDTQYF. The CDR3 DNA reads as TGTGCCAGCAGTTACGTCCGTCTCGGGGATACGCAGTATTTT.

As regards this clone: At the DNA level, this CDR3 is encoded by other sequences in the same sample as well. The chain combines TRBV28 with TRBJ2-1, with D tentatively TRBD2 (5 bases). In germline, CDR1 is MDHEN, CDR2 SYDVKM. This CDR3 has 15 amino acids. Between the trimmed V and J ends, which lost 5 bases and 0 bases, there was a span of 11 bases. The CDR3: CASSLLGSSYNEQFF. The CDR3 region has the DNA TGTGCCAGCAGTCTCCTAGGGAGCTCCTACAATGAGCAGTTCTTC. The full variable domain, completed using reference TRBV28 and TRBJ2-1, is DVKVTQSSRYLVKRTGEKVFLECVQDMDHENMFWYRQDPGLGLRLIYFSYDVKMKEKGDIPEGYSVSREKKERFSLILESASTNQTSMYLCASSLLGSSYNEQFFGPGTRLTVL.

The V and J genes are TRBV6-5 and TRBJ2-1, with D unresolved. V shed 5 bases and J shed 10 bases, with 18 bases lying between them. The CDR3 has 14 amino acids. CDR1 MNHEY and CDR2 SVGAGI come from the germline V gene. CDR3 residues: CASSPGPYPTEQFF. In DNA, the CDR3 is TGTGCCAGCAGTCCTGGACCGTACCCCACAGAGCAGTTCTTC.

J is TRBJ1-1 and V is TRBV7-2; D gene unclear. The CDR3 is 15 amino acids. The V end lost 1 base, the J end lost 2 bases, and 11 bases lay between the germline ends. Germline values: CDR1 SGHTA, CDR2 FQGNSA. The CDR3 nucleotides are TGTGCCAGCAGCTTAGTTTTTCGGAGTAACACTGAAGCTTTCTTT. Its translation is CASSLVFRSNTEAFF.

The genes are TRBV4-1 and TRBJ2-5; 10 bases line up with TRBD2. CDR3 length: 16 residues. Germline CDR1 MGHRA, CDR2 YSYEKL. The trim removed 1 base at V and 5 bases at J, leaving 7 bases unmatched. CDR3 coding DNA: TGCGCCAGCAGCCAAGTACCTAGCGGGAGCATCGAGACCCAGTACTTC. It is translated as CASSQVPSGSIETQYF.

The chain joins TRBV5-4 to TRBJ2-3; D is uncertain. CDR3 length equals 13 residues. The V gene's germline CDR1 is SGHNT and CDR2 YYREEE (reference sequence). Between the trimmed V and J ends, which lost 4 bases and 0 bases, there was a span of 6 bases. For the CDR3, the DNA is TGTGCCAGCAGCAACGGTAGCACAGATACGCAGTATTTT. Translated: CASSNGSTDTQYF. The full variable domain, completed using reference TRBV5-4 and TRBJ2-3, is ETGVTQSPTHLIKTRGQQVTLRCSSQSGHNTVSWYQQALGQGPQFIFQYYREEENGRGNFPPRFSGLQFPNYSSELNVNALELDDSALYLCASSNGSTDTQYFGPGTRLTVL.

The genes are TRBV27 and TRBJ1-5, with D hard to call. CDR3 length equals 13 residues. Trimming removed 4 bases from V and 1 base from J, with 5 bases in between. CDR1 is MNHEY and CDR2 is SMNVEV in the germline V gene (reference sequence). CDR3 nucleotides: TGTGCCAGCAGTTATGAGAGCAATCAGCCCCAGCATTTT. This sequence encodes CASSYESNQPQHF.